Shown below are 16 T cell receptor beta chains from a single sample sequenced in a study of shared clonotypes between healthy human individuals. The assay was immunoSEQ multiplex PCR, and TCRdb's table has in-frame clones only and misses some. The sample holds some 900,000 clones, 76% seen once. Specimen: memory CD4+ T cells sorted from blood. Subset here: CD45RA-negative fraction. These receptors originate from a young man in good health.

The chain links TRBV14 to TRBJ1-2; D perhaps matches TRBD1 (5 bases). V lost 7 bases to trimming and J lost 6 bases, with 18 bases between them. The CDR3 totals 14 residues. Germline V CDR1 and CDR2: SGHDN, FVKESK. CDR3 in amino acids: CASIPPGPGHGYTF. CDR3 nucleotide sequence: TGTGCCAGCATCCCTCCGGGGCCGGGGCATGGCTACACCTTC.

This chain joins TRBV27 and TRBJ1-1; TRBD1 matches 8 bases. CDR1 MNHEY and CDR2 SMNVEV come from the germline V gene (reference sequence). The CDR3 extends over 14 amino acids. V trimming: 6 bases; J trimming: 5 bases; junction bases outside the gene matches: 8. This chain's CDR3 is CASSTYRDRTEAFF. In DNA, the CDR3 is TGTGCCAGCAGCACCTACAGGGACAGGACTGAAGCTTTCTTT.

In regard to this clone: The sample has other DNA sequences that encode this CDR3 too. The chain employs TRBV9 and TRBJ2-7; either TRBD1 or TRBD2 may fit D (5 bases each). The germline gives CDR1 SGDLS, CDR2 YYNGEE. Trimming took 0 bases from V and 4 from J, leaving 11 bases between them. The CDR3 covers 14 residues. CDR3 sequence reads: CASSVGGEGYEQYF. CDR3 DNA sequence: TGTGCCAGCAGCGTAGGAGGGGAAGGTTACGAGCAGTACTTC.

This clone was seen a few times. The sample carries other DNA sequences with the same CDR3. This chain connects TRBV5-1 to TRBJ2-7; D is tentatively TRBD1 or TRBD2 (6 bases each). The V and J ends lost 3 bases and 4 bases respectively, with 14 bases between them. This CDR3 comprises 14 residues. Germline lookup yields CDR1 SGHRS and CDR2 YFSETQ. CDR3: CASSYGGSLYEQYF. As DNA, the CDR3 is TGCGCCAGCAGCTACGGGGGCTCACTTTACGAGCAGTACTTC.

The chain recombines TRBV19 with TRBJ2-1, with 7 bases lining up with TRBD2. CDR3 size: 16 residues. V lost 5 bases and J lost 3; bases outside the gene matches: 10. Germline CDR1 and CDR2: LNHDA and SQIVND (reference sequence). The CDR3 nucleotides read TGTGCCAGTAGTCCACCACCCCGCGGGGGCTACAATGAGCAGTTCTTC. Protein product: CASSPPPRGGYNEQFF.

The rearrangement links TRBV6-1 to TRBJ2-5; D possibly corresponds to TRBD2 (5 bases). V was clipped by 5 bases and J by 5 bases, with 18 bases between them. Germline assignment: CDR1 MNHNS and CDR2 SASEGT. This CDR3 spans 15 amino acids. This CDR3 reads CASSTRAGTRETQYF. As DNA, the CDR3 is TGTGCCAGCAGTACTCGTGCGGGCACCAGGGAGACCCAGTACTTC.

J is TRBJ2-5 and V is TRBV18; D unresolved. Trimming removed 0 bases from V and 1 base from J, with 6 bases in between. The CDR3 covers 14 residues. The germline CDR1 and CDR2 sequences are KGHSH and LQKENI. Here the CDR3 DNA reads TGTGCCAGCTCACCACCCTACTCCCAAGAGACCCAGTACTTC. It codes for CASSPPYSQETQYF.

The V call is TRBV7-6, the J call TRBJ2-1, with TRBD1 as a possible D gene (5 bases). Germline V CDR1 and CDR2: SGHVS, FNYEAQ. CDR3 length equals 18 residues. Trimming stripped 1 base from V and 0 bases from J, with 16 bases between. In DNA, the CDR3 is TGTGCCAGCAGCTTAGTAGGGGAACCGTTCCGCTCCTACAATGAGCAGTTCTTC. It yields the protein CASSLVGEPFRSYNEQFF.

The genes are TRBV29-1 and TRBJ2-7; 8 positions match TRBD1. The CDR3 runs to 14 residues. Germline CDR1 is SQVTM and CDR2 is ANQGSEA. V was pared by 4 bases and J by 1 base, with 6 bases of the junction left unmatched. CDR3 sequence reads: CSVGRTGISYEQYF. The DNA for the CDR3 is TGCAGCGTTGGTAGGACAGGGATATCCTACGAGCAGTACTTC.

This clone was counted between two and nine times. This chain links TRBV4-3 with TRBJ1-1; D is uncertain. V was clipped by 1 base and J by 9 bases, with 15 bases between them. Germline loops: CDR1 LGHNA, CDR2 YSLEER. The CDR3 runs to 14 residues. CDR3 sequence (DNA): TGCGCCAGCAGCCAAGGGCCAGGCCAGCCTAAAGCTTTCTTT. It codes for CASSQGPGQPKAFF.

This clone was picked up a small number of times. The chain carries TRBV18 and TRBJ2-7; D gene ambiguous. The CDR3 sequence is 13 residues long. Trimming took 2 bases from V and 2 from J, leaving 7 bases between them. Per germline, CDR1 KGHSH and CDR2 LQKENI. The CDR3 reads CASSPFKTYEQYF. The DNA of the CDR3 is TGTGCCAGCTCACCATTCAAAACCTACGAGCAGTACTTC.

V gene TRBV28 combines with J gene TRBJ1-2; D call uncertain. Per the germline V gene, CDR1 is MDHEN and CDR2 is SYDVKM. The CDR3 extends over 15 amino acids. V was shortened by 6 bases and J by 0 bases, with 14 bases between the two germline ends. The CDR3 DNA reads as TGTGCCAGCAGACCTAGGACGGCAGCTAACTATGGCTACACCTTC. Residues: CASRPRTAANYGYTF.

The chain joins TRBV30 to TRBJ1-2; unclear D gene. In germline, CDR1 is GTSNPN, CDR2 SVGIG (reference sequence). This CDR3 has 11 residues. Trimming stripped 2 bases from V and 7 bases from J, with 8 bases between. Here the CDR3 reads CAWSPGGGYTF. CDR3 in DNA: TGTGCCTGGAGTCCCGGTGGTGGCTACACCTTC.

In the case of this clone: The sample contains more than one DNA sequence encoding this CDR3. The chain has TRBV28 and TRBJ2-7; the D gene is possibly TRBD2 (6 bases). V dropped 6 bases and J dropped 7 bases, with 16 bases sitting between them. Germline loops: CDR1 MDHEN, CDR2 SYDVKM. There are 13 residues in the CDR3. CDR3 sequence (DNA): TGTGCCAGCAGACCGCCGGGGGTCTGGGAGCAGTACTTC. Residues: CASRPPGVWEQYF.

This clone was seen a few times. This chain uses TRBV6-5 with TRBJ2-3; a weak D match, TRBD1 (5 bases). The CDR3 extends over 14 amino acids. Per germline, CDR1 MNHEY and CDR2 SVGAGI. The V end lost 8 bases, the J end lost 1 base, and 13 bases lay between the germline ends. This CDR3 reads CASRSTRGTDTQYF. The CDR3 nucleotides read TGTGCCAGCCGGAGCACCAGGGGCACAGATACGCAGTATTTT.

This clone has only one observation. This sequence joins TRBV15 and TRBJ2-7; D may correspond to TRBD1 or TRBD2 (6 bases each). The V and J ends lost 1 base and 2 bases respectively, with 9 bases between them. The germline V gene has CDR1 LNHNV and CDR2 YYDKDF (reference sequence). The CDR3 extends over 14 amino acids. The CDR3 DNA follows: TGTGCCACCAGCAGAGGGGGGGACACCTACGAGCAGTACTTC. It yields the protein CATSRGGDTYEQYF.